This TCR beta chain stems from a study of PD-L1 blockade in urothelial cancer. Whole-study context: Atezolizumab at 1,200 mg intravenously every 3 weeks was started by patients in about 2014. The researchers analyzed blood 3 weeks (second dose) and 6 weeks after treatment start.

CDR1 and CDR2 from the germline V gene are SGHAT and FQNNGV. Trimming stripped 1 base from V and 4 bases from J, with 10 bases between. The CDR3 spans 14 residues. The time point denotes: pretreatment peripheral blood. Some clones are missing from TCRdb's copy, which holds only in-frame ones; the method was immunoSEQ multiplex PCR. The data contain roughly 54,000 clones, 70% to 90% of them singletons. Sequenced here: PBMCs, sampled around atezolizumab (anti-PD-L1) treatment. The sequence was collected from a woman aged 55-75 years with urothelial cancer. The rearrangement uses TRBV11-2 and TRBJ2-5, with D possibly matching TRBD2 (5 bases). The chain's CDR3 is CASSLAGSAETQYF. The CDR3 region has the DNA TGTGCCAGCAGCTTAGCGGGGTCGGCAGAGACCCAGTACTTC.